This TCR beta chain was identified in a study of cytomegalovirus exposure and HLA in healthy donors. The wider study: Around 80 million unique TCRs from HLA-typed donors were held in an early data release. Findings and limits, study-wide: As a later analysis showed, several of the most significant clusters appeared to be linked to common viral pathogens.

Primers for the PCR totalled 60 Vbeta and 13 Jbeta. Data came from immunoSEQ multiplex PCR; TCRdb stores just in-frame clones and leaves some out. The sample yields around 190,000 clones, less than 80% seen once. Germline-derived CDR1 and CDR2 are WNHNN and SYGVQD (reference sequence). Trimming cost V 3 bases and J 5 bases; bases outside gene matches: 3. The CDR3 is 14 residues long. As concerns this clone: Its antigen is currently unknown.

This sequence joins TRBV10-1 and TRBJ2-7, with TRBD1 matching over 11 bases. This TCR came from a woman aged 25 to 39 in good health and CMV-seropositive. Source material: PBMCs. The CDR3 DNA reads as TGCGCCAGCAGTGAAGGGACAGGGGGGGACGAGCAGTACTTC. This gives the protein CASSEGTGGDEQYF.